This T cell receptor (beta chain) was captured in a study of blood T cell repertoires in COVID-19. Recruited during active infection, patients (from Seattle) were subsequently followed longitudinally. Under the authors' procedure: From reference gene primer amplification, estimates of nucleated cell counts were derived. The data were produced by immunoSEQ multiplex PCR, yet TCRdb's version contains in-frame clones alone and is incomplete. V and J calls and clone size are copied from that table; D and trimming were computed from the DNA. The sample comprises about 350,000 clones, approximately 89% of which are singletons, and roughly 3.9% rests with the top ten. The ends were cut back, 1 base at V and 1 base at J, with 17 bases in the middle. This CDR3 contains 18 residues. CDR1 and CDR2 (germline): LGHDT, YNNKEL (reference sequence). This clone has only a few counts.

The clonotype originates from a woman aged 55-75 years with COVID-19, enrolled during active disease. The sample comprised peripheral blood. The V gene is TRBV3-1 (or the pseudogene TRBV3-2), the J gene TRBJ1-3, with D tentatively TRBD1 (5 bases). CDR3 loop: CASSQVGSGARSGNTIYF. The CDR3 nucleotides are TGTGCCAGCAGCCAAGTGGGGTCTGGGGCTCGTTCTGGAAACACCATATATTTT.